This T cell receptor (beta chain) stems from a study of T cell repertoires in cytomegalovirus infection. Study context: Through public TCR beta signatures, both CMV infection and matching HLA type were indicated.

Study-level findings and limits: Clonotypes of TCR beta that were HLA-C-restricted and CMV-specific dominated the ex vivo response.

Germline values: CDR1 SGHKS, CDR2 YYEKEE (reference sequence). This CDR3 spans 16 amino acids. As concerns this clonotype: Its antigen is unknown. A much larger clone differs by one base, so this may be a read error.

Via MiXCR, TCRdb re-called the reads, giving one row per CDR3 protein. The repertoire holds 160,000 or so distinct CDR3 sequences, with roughly 21% as singletons. Sequenced material: CD8+ T cells from cultured PBMCs, taken from culture after CMV antigen stimulation. The chain carries TRBV5-5 and TRBJ2-3; possibly TRBD2 for D (7 bases). The sequence was collected from a human donor in good health (CMV status not recorded). Some clones in this sample may be carry-over from other donors' samples. The CDR3 loop reads CASSFQGGGSTDMQYF. The DNA of the CDR3 is TGTGCCAGCAGCTTCCAGGGAGGGGGGAGCACAGATATGCAGTATTTT.